The rows below give T cell receptor beta chains drawn from one sample of a study of T cell changes during pregnancy in multiple sclerosis. TCRdb's copy holds only in-frame clones and misses some; the assay was immunoSEQ multiplex PCR. Found here are more than 85,000 clones, around nine tenths of them singletons; the top ten hold approximately 1.2%. The specimen was peripheral blood, collected in the second trimester of pregnancy. Receptor source: a female donor with multiple sclerosis, enrolled in a pregnancy study. CDR3s include the opening cysteine and the closing phenylalanine or tryptophan. D genes are given only for firm matches. A row's size may be missing; if present it is once, few, many or a size class.

j_call	clone_size	d_call	v_call	cdr3_nt	cdr3_aa
TRBJ1-4	-	TRBD1	TRBV6-6	TGTGCCAGCATGAGAGACAGGGCTGAAAAACTGTTTTTT	CASMRDRAEKLFF
TRBJ1-1	-	-	TRBV10-2	TGCGCCAGCACCCTCCGGGGGATGAACACTGAAGCTTTCTTT	CASTLRGMNTEAFF
TRBJ1-6	-	TRBD1	TRBV7-3	TGTGCCAGCAGCCCTGACAGGGGTTCACCCCTCCACTTT	CASSPDRGSPLHF
TRBJ2-7	-	TRBD2	TRBV9	TGTGCCAGCAGCGTAGACGGGACTAGTTCCTACGAGCAGTACTTC	CASSVDGTSSYEQYF
TRBJ2-7	-	-	TRBV18	TGTGCCAGCTCCTCTGACAGAACCTACGAGCAGTACTTC	CASSSDRTYEQYF
TRBJ2-1	-	TRBD2	TRBV6-5	TGTGCCAGCAGTTACGAAGGCGGGAGGTTCGGGAATGAGCAGTTCTTC	CASSYEGGRFGNEQFF
TRBJ1-1	-	-	TRBV6-1	TGTGCCAGCAGTGAACAGCGAGGGAACACTGAAGCTTTCTTT	CASSEQRGNTEAFF
TRBJ2-3	-	-	TRBV7-9	TGTGCCAGCAGCTTAGGTTCTAGCAGACCAACAGATACGCAGTATTTT	CASSLGSSRPTDTQYF
TRBJ2-3	-	TRBD1	TRBV13	TGTGCCAGCAGCCCAAAACGGGACAGGGTTACAGATACGCAGTATTTT	CASSPKRDRVTDTQYF
TRBJ1-1	-	TRBD1	TRBV7-3	TGTGCCAGCAGGGGACAGGGGGAGAACACTGAAGCTTTCTTT	CASRGQGENTEAFF
TRBJ1-4	few	-	TRBV2	TGTGCCAGCGGAGGTGAAAAACTGTTTTTT	CASGGEKLFF
TRBJ2-1	-	-	TRBV5-1	TGCGCCAGCAGCTTGGAGGGTAGCGTAGATGAGCAGTTCTTC	CASSLEGSVDEQFF
TRBJ2-1	once	TRBD1	TRBV5-1	TGCGCCAGCAGCTTGGAGGGACAGCCCTACAATGAGCAGTTCTTC	CASSLEGQPYNEQFF
TRBJ2-7	-	TRBD2	TRBV6-5	TGTGCCAGCAGTTACACTCAGCGGGAGAGGGCCTACGAGCAGTACTTC	CASSYTQRERAYEQYF
TRBJ2-3	-	TRBD2	TRBV27	TGTGCCAGCAGTGCATTCCCTAGCGGGCTTTCGGGAGATACGCAGTATTTT	CASSAFPSGLSGDTQYF
TRBJ1-5	-	TRBD1	TRBV19	TGTGCCAGTAGCCCCCGGACAGGGATGCAGCCCCAGCATTTT	CASSPRTGMQPQHF
TRBJ2-4	-	TRBD2	TRBV7-2	TGTGCCAGCAGCTGGGCCAGCGGGAGTGATCATAACATTCAGTACTTC	CASSWASGSDHNIQYF
TRBJ1-1	few	-	TRBV18	TGTGCCAGCTCAGGGCAGGGGACCACTGAAGCTTTCTTT	CASSGQGTTEAFF
TRBJ1-2	-	-	TRBV2	TGTGCCAGCAAAAGGGGCAGGGAATATGAAGGCTACACCTTC	CASKRGREYEGYTF
TRBJ2-7	-	-	TRBV9	TGTGCCAGCAGCGTAGTAGGAGGCTACGAGCAGTACTTC	CASSVVGGYEQYF
TRBJ1-2	once	-	TRBV2	TGTGCCAGCACTGTCACCCCGGCAGGCTATGGCTACACCTTC	CASTVTPAGYGYTF
TRBJ2-1	-	-	TRBV28	TGTGCCAGCAGTTTGTCTTACAATGAGCAGTTCTTC	CASSLSYNEQFF
TRBJ2-1	-	-	TRBV19	TGTGCCAGTAGTACCGTAGCGGACCCGGGATACAATGAGCAGTTCTTC	CASSTVADPGYNEQFF
TRBJ1-2	-	-	TRBV13	TGTGCCAGCAGTTTAAAGGGGAATAGTGGCTACACCTTC	CASSLKGNSGYTF
TRBJ2-7	-	-	TRBV19	TGTGCCAGTAGTCAAAGTGGAGACGAGCAGTACTTC	CASSQSGDEQYF
TRBJ2-1	-	TRBD2	TRBV6-1	TGTGCCAGCAGTTTAGCGGGGGGTTACAATGAGCAGTTCTTC	CASSLAGGYNEQFF
TRBJ2-7	-	TRBD1	TRBV6-1	TGTGCCAGCAGTGAAGCGCTTCAAGGGTGGTGGTTGGGACAGGGCTCCTACGAGCAGTACTTC	CASSEALQGWWLGQGSYEQYF
TRBJ2-3	-	-	TRBV6-1	TGTGCGAGCACTCCGGGAAGATTCACAGATACGCAGTATTTT	CASTPGRFTDTQYF
TRBJ2-3	-	TRBD2	TRBV7-2	TGTGCCAGCAGCTTAGGTCTAGCGGGGGGGGAGTATTTT	CASSLGLAGGEYF
TRBJ2-5	few	TRBD2	TRBV9	TGTGCCAGCAGCGTAGGAGCGGGAGAAGAGACCCAGTACTTC	CASSVGAGEETQYF
TRBJ2-3	-	-	TRBV7-6	TGTGCCAGCAGCTTAGCAGGTAGCGGAGGCCGCACAGATACGCAGTATTTT	CASSLAGSGGRTDTQYF
TRBJ1-1	few	-	TRBV19	TGTGCCAGTAGTCCTCGGGCGACAGTAACTGAAGCTTTCTTT	CASSPRATVTEAFF
TRBJ1-2	-	-	TRBV19	TGTGCCAGTAGTATCGACAGGCATCGCGGCTACACCTTC	CASSIDRHRGYTF
TRBJ2-5	-	-	TRBV15	TGTGCCACCAGAGAAAGGGGGCAAGAGACCCAGTACTTC	CATRERGQETQYF
TRBJ2-3	-	TRBD2	TRBV5-1	TGCGCCAGCAGCCACACTAGCGGGAAAACAGATACGCAGTATTTT	CASSHTSGKTDTQYF
TRBJ1-4	-	-	TRBV18	TGTGCCAGCTCACTCCTGACAGTCCGTAATGAAAAACTGTTTTTT	CASSLLTVRNEKLFF
TRBJ2-7	once	TRBD2	TRBV27	TGTGCCAGCAGTAAGGGACTACGCTACGAGCAGTACTTC	CASSKGLRYEQYF
TRBJ1-2	-	-	TRBV11-2	TGTGCCAGCAGCTTAGAACCGGAGCAGGGGGGCTACACCTTC	CASSLEPEQGGYTF
TRBJ1-1	-	-	TRBV7-2	TGTGCCAGCAGCTTAGTGGGGCCCGCTGAAGCTTTCTTT	CASSLVGPAEAFF
TRBJ2-2	-	TRBD1	TRBV6-1	TGTGCCAGCAGTGCCTCTACCGGGACAGCCGGCGGGGAGCTGTTTTTT	CASSASTGTAGGELFF
TRBJ1-5	-	-	TRBV4-2	TGTGCCTCGGCCCGCGGGCGAGGGAATCAGCCCCAGCATTTT	CASARGRGNQPQHF
TRBJ1-6	-	TRBD1	TRBV27	TGTGCCAGCAGTTCCAGGTCAGGGGGCGGTTCACCCCTCCACTTT	CASSSRSGGGSPLHF
TRBJ1-5	-	TRBD1	TRBV19	TGTGCCAGTAGTATAGTCAGACAGGGGAGTCAGCCCCAGCATTTT	CASSIVRQGSQPQHF
TRBJ2-7	-	TRBD1	TRBV18	TGTGCCAGCTCGGCTGCGGGACAGGGGACGTACGAGCAGTACTTC	CASSAAGQGTYEQYF
TRBJ2-7	-	TRBD2	TRBV29-1	TGCAGCGTTGGGGGGGGACTTACCTACGAGCAGTACTTC	CSVGGGLTYEQYF
TRBJ1-5	-	TRBD1	TRBV19	TGTGCCAGCCGGGACAGCACCTCCCCGCATCAGCCCCAGCATTTT	CASRDSTSPHQPQHF
TRBJ2-1	-	-	TRBV5-6	TGTGCCAGCAGCACCGGATTTGGGAGCGAGCAGTTCTTC	CASSTGFGSEQFF